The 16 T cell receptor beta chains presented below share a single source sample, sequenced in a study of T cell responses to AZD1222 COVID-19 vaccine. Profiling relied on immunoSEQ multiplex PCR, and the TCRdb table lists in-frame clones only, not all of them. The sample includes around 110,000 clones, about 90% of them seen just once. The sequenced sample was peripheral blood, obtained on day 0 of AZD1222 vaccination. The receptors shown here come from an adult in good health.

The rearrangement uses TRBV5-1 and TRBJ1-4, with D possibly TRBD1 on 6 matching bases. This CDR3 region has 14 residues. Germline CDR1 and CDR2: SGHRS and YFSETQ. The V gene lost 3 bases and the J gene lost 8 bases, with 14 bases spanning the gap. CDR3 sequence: CASSWGQNSEKLFF. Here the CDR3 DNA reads TGCGCCAGCAGCTGGGGGCAGAATAGCGAAAAACTGTTTTTT.

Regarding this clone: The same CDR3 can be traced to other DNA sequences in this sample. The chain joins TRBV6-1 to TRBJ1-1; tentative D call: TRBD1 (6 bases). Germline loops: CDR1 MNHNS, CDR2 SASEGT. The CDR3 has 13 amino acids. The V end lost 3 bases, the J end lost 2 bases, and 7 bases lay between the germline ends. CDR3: CASSETGNTEAFF. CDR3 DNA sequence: TGTGCCAGCAGTGAGACAGGAAACACTGAAGCTTTCTTT.

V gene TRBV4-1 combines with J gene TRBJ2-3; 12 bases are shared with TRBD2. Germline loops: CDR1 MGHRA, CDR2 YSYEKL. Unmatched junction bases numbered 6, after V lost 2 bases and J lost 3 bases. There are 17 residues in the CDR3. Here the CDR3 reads CASSQTLAGGPTDTQYF. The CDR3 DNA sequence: TGCGCCAGCAGCCAAACCCTAGCGGGAGGGCCGACAGATACGCAGTATTTT.

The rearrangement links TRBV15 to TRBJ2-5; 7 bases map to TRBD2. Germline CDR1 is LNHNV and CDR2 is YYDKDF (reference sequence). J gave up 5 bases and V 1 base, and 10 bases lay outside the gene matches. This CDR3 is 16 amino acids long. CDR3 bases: TGTGCCACCAGCAGAGGAATTGGGAGGGGTGAGGAGACCCAGTACTTC. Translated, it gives CATSRGIGRGEETQYF.

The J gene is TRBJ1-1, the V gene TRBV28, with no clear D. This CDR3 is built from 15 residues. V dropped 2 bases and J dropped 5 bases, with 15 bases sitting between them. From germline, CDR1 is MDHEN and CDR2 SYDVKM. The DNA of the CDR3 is TGTGCCAGCAGTTTAAGTACGGGAGGGTGGACTGAAGCTTTCTTT. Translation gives CASSLSTGGWTEAFF.

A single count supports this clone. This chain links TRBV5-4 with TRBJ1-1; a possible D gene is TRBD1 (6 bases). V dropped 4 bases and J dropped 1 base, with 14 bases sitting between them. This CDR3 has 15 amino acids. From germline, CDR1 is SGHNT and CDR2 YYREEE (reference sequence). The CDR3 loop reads CASSDLGGGNTEAFF. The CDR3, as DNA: TGTGCCAGCAGCGATTTAGGGGGAGGGAACACTGAAGCTTTCTTT.

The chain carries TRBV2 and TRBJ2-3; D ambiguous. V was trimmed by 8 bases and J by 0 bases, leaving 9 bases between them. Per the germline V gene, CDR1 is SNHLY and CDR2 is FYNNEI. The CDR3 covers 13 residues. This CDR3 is CASVAVSTDTQYF. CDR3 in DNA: TGTGCCAGCGTAGCCGTAAGCACAGATACGCAGTATTTT.

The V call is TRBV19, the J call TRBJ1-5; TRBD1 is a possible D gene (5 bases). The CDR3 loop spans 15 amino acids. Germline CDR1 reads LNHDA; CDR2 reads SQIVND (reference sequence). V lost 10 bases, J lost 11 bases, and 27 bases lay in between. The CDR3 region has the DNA TGTGCCACCTCGCCTGGGGGACTTGGATTCTCAGCCCAGCATTTT. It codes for CATSPGGLGFSAQHF.

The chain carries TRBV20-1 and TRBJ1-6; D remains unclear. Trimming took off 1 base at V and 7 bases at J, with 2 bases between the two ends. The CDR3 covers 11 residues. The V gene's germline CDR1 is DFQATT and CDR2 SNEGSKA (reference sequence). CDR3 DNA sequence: TGCAGTGCTAGAGTGAATTCACCCCTCCACTTT. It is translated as CSARVNSPLHF.

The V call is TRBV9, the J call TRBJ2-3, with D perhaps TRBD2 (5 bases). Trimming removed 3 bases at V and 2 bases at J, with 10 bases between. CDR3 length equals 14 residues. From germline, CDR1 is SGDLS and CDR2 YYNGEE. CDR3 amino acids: CASSAREPTDTQYF. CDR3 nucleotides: TGTGCCAGCAGCGCCCGGGAACCCACAGATACGCAGTATTTT. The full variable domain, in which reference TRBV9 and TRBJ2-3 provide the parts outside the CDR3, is DSGVTQTPKHLITATGQRVTLRCSPRSGDLSVYWYQQSLDQGLQFLIQYYNGEERAKGNILERFSAQQFPDLHSELNLSSLELGDSALYFCASSAREPTDTQYFGPGTRLTVL.

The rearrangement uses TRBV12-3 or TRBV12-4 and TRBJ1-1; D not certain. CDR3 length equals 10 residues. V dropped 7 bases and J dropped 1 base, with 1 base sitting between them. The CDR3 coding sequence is TGTGCCAGCAAGAACACTGAAGCTTTCTTT. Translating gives CASKNTEAFF.

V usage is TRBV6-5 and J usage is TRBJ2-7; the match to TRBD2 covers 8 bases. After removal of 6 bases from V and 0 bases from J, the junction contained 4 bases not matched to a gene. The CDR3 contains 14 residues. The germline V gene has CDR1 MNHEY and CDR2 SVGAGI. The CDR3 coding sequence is TGTGCCAGCAGCCAGCGGGAGTTCTCCTACGAGCAGTACTTC. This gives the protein CASSQREFSYEQYF.

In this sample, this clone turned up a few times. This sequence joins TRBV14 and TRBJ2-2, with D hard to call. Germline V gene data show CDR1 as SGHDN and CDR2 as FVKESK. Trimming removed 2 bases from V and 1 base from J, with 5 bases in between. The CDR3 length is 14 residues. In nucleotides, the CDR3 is TGTGCCAGCAGCCAAAAATTGAACACCGGGGAGCTGTTTTTT. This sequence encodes CASSQKLNTGELFF. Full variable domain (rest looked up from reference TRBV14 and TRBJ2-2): EAGVTQFPSHSVIEKGQTVTLRCDPISGHDNLYWYRRVMGKEIKFLLHFVKESKQDESGMPNNRFLAERTGGTYSTLKVQPAELEDSGVYFCASSQKLNTGELFFGEGSRLTVL.

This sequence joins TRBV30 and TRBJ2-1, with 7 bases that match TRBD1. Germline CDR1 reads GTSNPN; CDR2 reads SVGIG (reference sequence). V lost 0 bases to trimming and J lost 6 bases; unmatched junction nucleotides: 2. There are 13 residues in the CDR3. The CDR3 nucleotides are TGTGCCTGGAGTGTAGCAGGGGGCAATGAGCAGTTCTTC. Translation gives CAWSVAGGNEQFF.

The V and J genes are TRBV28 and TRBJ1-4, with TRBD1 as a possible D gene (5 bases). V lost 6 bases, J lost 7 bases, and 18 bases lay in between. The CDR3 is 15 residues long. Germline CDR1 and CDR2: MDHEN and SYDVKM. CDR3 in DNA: TGTGCCAGCAGCCCTTGGGGGTCGGGGACTGAAAAACTGTTTTTT. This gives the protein CASSPWGSGTEKLFF.

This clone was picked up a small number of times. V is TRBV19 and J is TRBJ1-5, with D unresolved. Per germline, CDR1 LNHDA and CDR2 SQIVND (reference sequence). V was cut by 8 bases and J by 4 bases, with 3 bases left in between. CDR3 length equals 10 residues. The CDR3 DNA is TGTGCCAGTGGGAATCAGCCCCAGCATTTT. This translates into CASGNQPQHF.